The sequence of this TCR beta chain was determined in a study of cytomegalovirus exposure and HLA in healthy donors. The study, taken as a whole, reports: Reportedly, diagnosis of cytomegalovirus status by the classifier showed high specificity and sensitivity. CMV serostatus was the only recorded immune exposure for donors. A later look showed TCR association rates differing by HLA locus, highest for DRB1 and lowest for HLA-C.

The study ran its PCR with 60 Vbeta and 13 Jbeta primers. TCRdb's table, derived via immunoSEQ multiplex PCR, lists solely in-frame clones and lacks some. The sample yields some 120,000 clones, more than 60% seen once. On this clone: What it binds is not known.

The CDR3 consists of 15 residues. V lost 1 base and J 1 base, leaving 10 bases between the germline ends. In germline, CDR1 is SEHNR, CDR2 FQNEAQ (reference sequence). V gene TRBV7-9 combines with J gene TRBJ1-2; D is undetermined. The sequence was obtained from a female donor in good health and CMV-seronegative. Specimen: PBMCs. The CDR3 coding sequence is TGTGCCAGCAGCTTAGAGGTGGGGAGTAACTATGGCTACACCTTC. As protein: CASSLEVGSNYGYTF.